The present TCR beta chain was sequenced within a study of cytomegalovirus exposure and HLA in healthy donors. V was pared by 1 base and J by 3 bases, with 4 bases of the junction left unmatched. Germline V gene sequence: CDR1 SGHVS, CDR2 FQNEAQ. CDR3 length: 16 amino acids. About this clone: Its antigen is not known.

The PCR was carried out with 60 Vbeta primers and 13 Jbeta primers. Clones were read by immunoSEQ multiplex PCR, and TCRdb kept only the in-frame ones, dropping some. The sample holds more than 200,000 clones, approximately 87% seen once. Findings of the study overall: Among the sequence variants, a highly shared cluster was likely an artifact of sequencing.

V gene TRBV7-8 combines with J gene TRBJ1-5, with 9 bases that match TRBD1. The sample consisted of PBMCs. This receptor was identified in a human donor in good health. The CDR3 region is CASSLGDRAFNQPQHF. The CDR3 bases are TGTGCCAGCAGCTTAGGGGACAGGGCGTTCAATCAGCCCCAGCATTTT.